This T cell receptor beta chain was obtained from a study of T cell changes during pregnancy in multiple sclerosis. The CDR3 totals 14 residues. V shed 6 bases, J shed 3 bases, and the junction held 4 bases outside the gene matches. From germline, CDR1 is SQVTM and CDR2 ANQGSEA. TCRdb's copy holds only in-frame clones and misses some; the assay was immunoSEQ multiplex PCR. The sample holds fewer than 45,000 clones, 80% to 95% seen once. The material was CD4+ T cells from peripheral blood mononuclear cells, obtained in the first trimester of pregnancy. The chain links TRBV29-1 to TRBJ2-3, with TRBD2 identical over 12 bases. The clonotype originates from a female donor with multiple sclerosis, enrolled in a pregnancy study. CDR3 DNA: TGCAGCGTCGCTAGCGGGAGGGAGACAGATACGCAGTATTTT. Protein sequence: CSVASGRETDTQYF.